Described below is a single T cell receptor (beta chain) sequence and its context. This specimen comes from a study of shared clonotypes between healthy human individuals. Both subsets, CD45RA+ naive and CD45RA-negative memory, were split from the CD4+ cells. Here immunoSEQ multiplex PCR was the method, and the copy in TCRdb shows in-frame clones only, minus some. The sample includes some 2 million clones, 90% to 95% seen only once; the top ten take under 0.15%. The V segment lost 5 bases and the J segment 1 base; nucleotides outside the gene matches: 8. This CDR3 spans 17 amino acids. From germline, CDR1 is SGHVS and CDR2 FNYEAQ.

Sequencing was done on a sample of naive CD4+ T cells sorted from blood. Subset here: CD45RA+ positively selected. The V gene is TRBV7-6, the J gene TRBJ2-1; 10 nucleotides match TRBD2. The clonotype was recovered from a man in his late teens or twenties in good health. DNA of the CDR3: TGTGCCAGCAGCCCGGGCCTAGCGGGGGCTTCCTACAATGAGCAGTTCTTC. Its translation: CASSPGLAGASYNEQFF.